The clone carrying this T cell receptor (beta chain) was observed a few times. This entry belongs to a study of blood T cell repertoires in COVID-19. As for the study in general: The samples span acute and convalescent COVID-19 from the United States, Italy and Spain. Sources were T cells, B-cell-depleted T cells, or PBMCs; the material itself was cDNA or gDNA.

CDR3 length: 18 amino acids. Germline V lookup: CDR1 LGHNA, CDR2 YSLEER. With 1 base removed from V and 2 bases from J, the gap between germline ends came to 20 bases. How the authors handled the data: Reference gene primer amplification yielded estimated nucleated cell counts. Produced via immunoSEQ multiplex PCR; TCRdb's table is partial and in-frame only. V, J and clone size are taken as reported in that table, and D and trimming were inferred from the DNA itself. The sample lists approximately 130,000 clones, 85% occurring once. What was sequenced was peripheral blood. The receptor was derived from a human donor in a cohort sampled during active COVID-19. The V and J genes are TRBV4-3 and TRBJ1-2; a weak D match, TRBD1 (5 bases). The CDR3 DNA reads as TGCGCCAGCAGCCAAGTCGCGGGGACGGGAAACTTGAACTATGGCTACACCTTC. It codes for CASSQVAGTGNLNYGYTF.